A single sample is the source of the 7 T cell receptor beta chains below, sequenced in a study of OX40 agonist ivuxolimab in advanced cancers. The protocol was immunoSEQ multiplex PCR, while the TCRdb copy is restricted to in-frame clones and leaves out a portion. The sample holds just over 95,000 clones, 85% to 90% seen once. Sample: CD4+ or CD8+ T cells sorted from blood, taken in a trial of the OX40 agonist ivuxolimab. These receptors originate from an adult with an advanced solid tumor such as melanoma, head and neck, liver or kidney cancer.

V is TRBV5-1 and J is TRBJ2-7; no clear D. CDR1 and CDR2 (germline): SGHRS, YFSETQ. V was trimmed by 2 bases and J by 0 bases, leaving 12 bases between them. The CDR3 length is 15 residues. CDR3 sequence (DNA): TGCGCCAGCAGCTTTCGTGACACCTACTCCTACGAGCAGTACTTC. Its protein product is CASSFRDTYSYEQYF.

This chain uses TRBV5-6 with TRBJ2-1; the D gene is possibly TRBD1 (6 bases). The CDR3 is 16 residues long. V dropped 3 bases and J dropped 8 bases, with 21 bases sitting between them. CDR1 and CDR2 from the germline V gene are SGHDT and YYEEEE. Written as DNA, the CDR3 is TGTGCCAGCAGCTCGAAGACAGGTACACTAAAGGATGAGCAGTTCTTC. It translates to CASSSKTGTLKDEQFF. Full variable domain (missing parts from reference TRBV5-6 and TRBJ2-1): DAGVTQSPTHLIKTRGQQVTLRCSPKSGHDTVSWYQQALGQGPQFIFQYYEEEERQRGNFPDRFSGHQFPNYSSELNVNALLLGDSALYLCASSSKTGTLKDEQFFGPGTRLTVL.

The rearrangement links TRBV9 to TRBJ2-3; no clear D gene. The CDR3 runs 14 residues. Trimming left V 0 bases short and J 5 bases short, with 10 bases between. Germline values: CDR1 SGDLS, CDR2 YYNGEE. The CDR3 bases are TGTGCCAGCAGCGTAGTGGGCTCTCGAGATACGCAGTATTTT. It codes for CASSVVGSRDTQYF.

This chain joins TRBV5-1 and TRBJ2-6, with D hard to call. The CDR3 sequence is 13 residues long. V lost 1 base to trimming and J lost 4 bases, with 3 bases between them. Germline-derived CDR1 and CDR2 are SGHRS and YFSETQ. The CDR3 protein is CASSLTGANVLTF. CDR3 nucleotides: TGCGCCAGCAGCTTGACAGGGGCCAACGTCCTGACTTTC.

The rearrangement joins TRBV21-1 to TRBJ1-1; the table calls TRBD1, which could not be checked here. TRBV21-1 corresponds to a pseudogene. The CDR3 sequence is 13 residues long. The DNA of the CDR3 is TGTGCCAGCAGCAAAAGGGGATTGACTGAAGCTTTCTTT. Its protein is CASSKRGLTEAFF.

The chain is built from TRBV5-4 and TRBJ1-4; D unresolved. Germline loops: CDR1 SGHNT, CDR2 YYREEE (reference sequence). This CDR3 has 14 amino acids. The V and J ends lost 4 bases and 6 bases respectively, with 13 bases between them. CDR3: CASSIEGRDEKLFF. The CDR3 region has the DNA TGTGCCAGCAGCATCGAAGGGAGGGATGAAAAACTGTTTTTT.

V usage is TRBV6-6 and J usage is TRBJ2-7, with TRBD1 identical over 7 bases. The CDR3 is 14 amino acids. From germline, CDR1 is MNHNY and CDR2 SVGAGI (reference sequence). V shed 5 bases, J shed 1 base, and the junction held 5 bases outside the gene matches. The CDR3 DNA reads as TGTGCCAGCAGTACAGGGGCTGGTTCCTACGAGCAGTACTTC. It codes for CASSTGAGSYEQYF.